This is a list of T cell receptor beta chains from one sample in a study of blood T cell repertoires in COVID-19. The assay was immunoSEQ multiplex PCR, and TCRdb's table has in-frame clones only and misses some. Seen here are 300,000 or so clones, around 87% observed once, and the top ten hold over 1%. The specimen was peripheral blood. The source is a man in his sixties or seventies with acute or convalescent COVID-19. CDR3s include the opening cysteine and the closing phenylalanine or tryptophan. A D gene is named only where the DNA matches it firmly. For some rows the clone size is stated as once, few or many, or as a class when expanded; others skip it.

TRBJ1-4 | once | TRBV3-1/TRBV3-2 | TRBD1 | CASSPGQGWEKLFF | TGTGCCAGCAGCCCCGGACAGGGTTGGGAAAAACTGTTTTTT
TRBJ2-1 | once | TRBV19 | - | CAGRHANEQFF | TGTGCCGGCCGACACGCCAATGAGCAGTTCTTC
TRBJ2-2 | - | TRBV6-5 | TRBD2 | CASTSGAGELFF | TGTGCCAGCACCAGCGGGGCCGGGGAGCTGTTTTTT
TRBJ1-5 | once | TRBV6-2/TRBV6-3 | - | CASSSRVIGNQPQHF | TGTGCCAGCAGTTCCAGGGTCATCGGCAATCAGCCCCAGCATTTT
TRBJ1-1 | few | TRBV27 | TRBD1 | CASSLYGTGNTEAFF | TGTGCCAGCAGTTTATACGGGACAGGGAACACTGAAGCTTTCTTT
TRBJ1-4 | once | TRBV15 | - | CATSRDLPGGEKLFF | TGTGCCACCAGCAGAGATCTACCGGGGGGTGAAAAACTGTTTTTT
TRBJ1-3 | - | TRBV13 | - | CASSPNSAGNTIYF | TGTGCCAGCAGCCCGAACAGTGCTGGAAACACCATATATTTT
TRBJ2-5 | - | TRBV21-1 | - | CASSGSSRETQYF | TGTGCCAGCAGCGGGAGTTCGAGAGAGACCCAGTACTTC
TRBJ1-2 | - | TRBV7-2 | TRBD1 | CASSRTGTETPNGYTF | TGTGCCAGCAGCCGGACCGGGACAGAAACTCCAAATGGCTACACCTTC
TRBJ2-7 | - | TRBV19 | TRBD1 | CASSAGGTGSAEQYF | TGTGCCAGTAGTGCTGGGGGGACAGGGAGTGCCGAGCAGTACTTC
TRBJ2-1 | - | TRBV12-3/TRBV12-4 | - | CASSLGADNEQFF | TGTGCCAGCAGTTTAGGCGCTGACAATGAGCAGTTCTTC
TRBJ1-5 | few | TRBV7-9 | TRBD1 | CASTRTGSNQPQHF | TGTGCCAGCACCCGGACAGGGAGCAATCAGCCCCAGCATTTT
TRBJ2-7 | - | TRBV20-1 | TRBD1 | CSASQGAGAYEQYF | TGCAGTGCTAGTCAGGGGGCCGGAGCTTACGAGCAGTACTTC
TRBJ1-5 | - | TRBV2 | TRBD1 | CASRGQAPNQPQHF | TGTGCCAGCAGGGGACAGGCCCCCAATCAGCCCCAGCATTTT
TRBJ2-7 | - | TRBV18 | TRBD1 | CASSSDRGREQYF | TGTGCCAGCTCATCCGACAGGGGGCGGGAGCAGTACTTC
TRBJ2-7 | - | TRBV5-4 | - | CASRSSFGGSNNEQYF | TGTGCCAGCAGATCGTCCTTCGGAGGGTCGAATAACGAGCAGTACTTC
TRBJ1-2 | - | TRBV28 | - | CASSFSRLGGYTF | TGTGCCAGCAGTTTTTCCAGGCTTGGGGGCTACACCTTC
TRBJ2-3 | - | TRBV18 | - | CASSGGTGDTDTQYF | TGTGCCAGCTCGGGAGGGACAGGAGACACAGATACGCAGTATTTT
TRBJ2-7 | once | TRBV18 | - | CASSPKGSYEQYF | TGTGCCAGCTCACCTAAGGGGTCCTACGAGCAGTACTTC
TRBJ1-2 | - | TRBV5-4 | TRBD1 | CASSLGTGDTYGYTF | TGTGCCAGCAGCTTAGGGACAGGGGATACCTATGGCTACACCTTC
TRBJ1-2 | - | TRBV30 | TRBD1 | CAWSVQGAYYGYTF | TGTGCCTGGAGTGTACAGGGGGCTTATTATGGCTACACCTTC
TRBJ2-7 | - | TRBV20-1 | TRBD1 | CSASSGTGEYEQYF | TGCAGTGCCAGTTCCGGGACAGGGGAATACGAGCAGTACTTC
TRBJ2-2 | once | TRBV5-1 | TRBD2 | CASRIPGLGSGELFF | TGCGCCAGCAGAATTCCGGGACTAGGGTCCGGGGAGCTGTTTTTT
TRBJ1-1 | - | TRBV4-1 | - | CASSQDTSSFDTEAFF | TGCGCCAGCAGCCAAGATACGAGTTCCTTCGACACTGAAGCTTTCTTT
TRBJ1-3 | few | TRBV11-2 | - | CASSLARTAGNTIYF | TGTGCCAGCAGCTTAGCCAGGACAGCTGGAAACACCATATATTTT
TRBJ1-2 | few | TRBV9 | - | CASSTPGGTTNYGYTF | TGTGCCAGCAGCACCCCCGGGGGGACAACTAACTATGGCTACACCTTC
TRBJ1-5 | - | TRBV15 | - | CATSSYRDGSPQHF | TGTGCCACCAGCAGTTACAGGGACGGCTCGCCCCAGCATTTT
TRBJ2-3 | - | TRBV6-2/TRBV6-3 | TRBD1 | CASSPWDRVRGTQYF | TGTGCCAGCAGCCCCTGGGACAGGGTGAGGGGTACGCAGTATTTT
TRBJ2-7 | - | TRBV20-1 | TRBD2 | CSASSGTSGTQRVAYEQYF | TGCAGTGCTAGTTCCGGGACTAGCGGGACCCAAAGAGTCGCCTACGAGCAGTACTTC
TRBJ1-2 | few | TRBV28 | TRBD1 | CASSLAAGGDYGYTF | TGTGCCAGCAGTTTAGCGGCAGGGGGAGACTATGGCTACACCTTC
TRBJ1-4 | - | TRBV4-2 | - | CASSQDRRGSATNEKLFF | TGTGCCAGCAGCCAAGATAGGAGAGGGAGTGCAACTAATGAAAAACTGTTTTTT
TRBJ2-1 | - | TRBV21-1 | - | CASRRKRTPVPYNEQFF | TGTGCCAGCAGACGGAAACGGACTCCCGTCCCCTACAATGAGCAGTTCTTC
TRBJ1-4 | - | TRBV5-6 | - | CASSLSRQPDEKLFF | TGTGCCAGCAGCTTGAGTCGACAGCCCGATGAAAAACTGTTTTTT